These T cell receptor beta chains were read from a single sample in a study of blood T cells in healthy people across ages. TCRdb reanalysed the 5' RACE reads using MiXCR and keeps one entry per CDR3 protein. The profile shows about 1.4 million distinct CDR3 sequences, 55% to 75% of them singletons. Sequencing was performed on blood. All receptors derive from a man aged 18 to 30 in good health. The CDR3 runs from the conserved cysteine through the conserved F or W. The order of the fields is J gene, clone size, D gene, V gene, CDR3 length, CDR3 protein, CDR3 DNA. D genes are given only for firm matches. Expanded clones are given a class, and other clones once, few, many or no size at all.

>TRBJ1-1|few|-|TRBV12-3/TRBV12-4|15
CASSPHGDLNTEAFF
TGTGCCAGCAGTCCCCACGGGGACCTGAACACTGAAGCTTTCTTT
>TRBJ1-2|few|-|TRBV6-6|12
CASSPVRYGYTF
TGTGCCAGCAGCCCGGTTCGCTATGGCTACACCTTC
>TRBJ2-5|-|-|TRBV5-1|17
CASSLLGTRRKKETQYF
TGCGCCAGCAGCTTGTTGGGGACGCGACGTAAAAAAGAGACCCAGTACTTC
>TRBJ2-3|-|-|TRBV9|16
CASSVERAPTYATQYF
TGTGCCAGCAGCGTCGAGAGGGCCCCCACTTACGCCACGCAGTATTTT
>TRBJ1-4|-|TRBD1|TRBV5-1|16
CASRTGTGGENEKLFF
TGCGCCAGCAGAACCGGGACAGGGGGCGAGAATGAAAAACTGTTTTTT
>TRBJ2-1|-|-|TRBV29-1|17
CSVEGSAAASSYNEQFF
TGCAGCGTTGAAGGCAGCGCAGCCGCGAGCTCCTACAATGAGCAGTTCTTC
>TRBJ2-7|-|TRBD2|TRBV7-2|18
CASSRLSFTSGGLYEQYF
TGTGCCAGCAGCCGCCTCTCATTTACTAGCGGGGGTCTCTACGAGCAGTACTTC
>TRBJ2-7|-|TRBD1|TRBV27|14
CASRRQGLVYEQYF
TGTGCCAGCAGAAGACAGGGGTTAGTGTACGAGCAGTACTTC
>TRBJ2-5|few|-|TRBV11-2|14
CASSLPGGQETQYF
TGTGCCAGCAGCTTACCTGGCGGCCAAGAGACCCAGTACTTC
>TRBJ2-7|few|-|TRBV7-2|13
CASSFYTSYEQYF
TGTGCCAGCAGCTTTTACACCTCCTACGAGCAGTACTTC
>TRBJ2-3|-|TRBD2|TRBV20-1|14
CSAKQRGAPNTQYF
TGCAGTGCTAAGCAGCGGGGGGCCCCCAATACGCAGTATTTT
>TRBJ2-2|-|-|TRBV29-1|13
CSVEGRNTGELFF
TGCAGCGTTGAAGGCCGGAACACCGGGGAGCTGTTTTTT
>TRBJ2-1|-|-|TRBV15|14
CATRDPEVTDEQFF
TGTGCCACTCGGGACCCAGAGGTGACCGATGAGCAGTTCTTC
>TRBJ1-6|-|TRBD1|TRBV9|15
CASSARQGSDSPLHF
TGTGCCAGCAGCGCCCGACAGGGTTCGGATTCACCCCTCCACTTT
>TRBJ2-1|-|TRBD2|TRBV7-9|17
CASSPTVSGGGGNEQFF
TGTGCCAGCAGCCCAACCGTGAGCGGGGGTGGTGGGAATGAGCAGTTCTTC
>TRBJ1-4|-|-|TRBV13|14
CASSSGEGYEKLFF
TGTGCCAGCAGCTCGGGGGAAGGGTATGAAAAACTGTTTTTT
>TRBJ2-7|few|TRBD1|TRBV27|17
CASSLKWGTGITYEQYF
TGTGCCAGCAGTTTAAAGTGGGGGACAGGCATCACCTACGAGCAGTACTTC
>TRBJ2-7|-|-|TRBV4-3|14
CASSQGPGPHEQYF
TGCGCCAGCAGCCAGGGGCCGGGGCCCCACGAGCAGTACTTC
>TRBJ2-1|-|TRBD1|TRBV3-1|15
CASSQGGTGIHEQFF
TGTGCCAGCAGCCAAGGCGGGACAGGCATCCACGAGCAGTTCTTC
>TRBJ2-1|few|TRBD1|TRBV11-2|19
CASSRNDEFLRDRANEQFF
TGTGCCAGCAGCCGAAATGACGAGTTTCTTCGGGACAGGGCGAATGAGCAGTTCTTC
>TRBJ2-4|once|-|TRBV18|16
CASSPEGVGAKNIQYF
TGTGCCAGCTCACCCGAGGGGGTGGGGGCCAAAAACATTCAGTACTTC
>TRBJ2-7|-|-|TRBV15|15
CATSRDLRRTYEQYF
TGTGCCACCAGCAGAGATCTCAGAAGAACCTACGAGCAGTACTTC
>TRBJ1-1|-|TRBD1|TRBV7-6|16
CASSPWDRDTNTEAFF
TGTGCCAGCAGCCCTTGGGACAGGGATACGAACACTGAAGCTTTCTTT
>TRBJ2-7|-|-|TRBV12-3/TRBV12-4|12
CASSFSTREQYF
TGTGCCAGCAGTTTTTCGACTCGCGAGCAGTACTTC
>TRBJ1-4|-|TRBD1|TRBV4-3|16
CASSRRGQTGNEKLFF
TGCGCCAGCAGCCGCAGGGGCCAGACAGGGAATGAAAAACTGTTTTTT
>TRBJ1-2|few|TRBD1|TRBV29-1|12
CSVLGQGGGYTF
TGCAGCGTTCTGGGACAGGGGGGTGGCTACACCTTC
>TRBJ2-1|few|TRBD2|TRBV29-1|13
CSVEFGTRNEQFF
TGCAGCGTTGAATTTGGGACTAGAAATGAGCAGTTCTTC
>TRBJ2-7|-|-|TRBV29-1|16
CSVEDRVGRAHYEQYF
TGCAGCGTTGAAGATAGGGTAGGCAGGGCCCACTACGAGCAGTACTTC
>TRBJ2-7|once|-|TRBV7-2|11
CASRSDGEQYF
TGTGCCAGCAGGTCCGACGGCGAGCAGTACTTC
>TRBJ1-4|-|TRBD1|TRBV6-8|14
CASSLRDRAEKLFF
TGTGCCAGCAGTCTCCGGGACAGGGCTGAAAAACTGTTTTTT
>TRBJ2-7|-|TRBD1|TRBV19|15
CASSPRDRISYEQYF
TGTGCCAGTAGTCCACGGGACAGAATTTCCTACGAGCAGTACTTC
>TRBJ2-3|-|-|TRBV6-1|17
CASSRGGYSTEVDTQYF
TGTGCCAGCAGTCGGGGTGGATACAGTACCGAGGTAGATACGCAGTATTTT
>TRBJ1-4|once|TRBD1|TRBV6-5|17
CASSYRQGLATNEKLFF
TGTGCCAGCAGTTACAGACAGGGGCTTGCAACTAATGAAAAACTGTTTTTT
>TRBJ1-6|-|TRBD1|TRBV6-2/TRBV6-3|14
CASRDGTANSPLHF
TGTGCCAGCAGAGACGGGACAGCTAATTCACCCCTCCACTTT
>TRBJ2-3|-|-|TRBV2|15
CASNDPGKKEDTQYF
TGTGCCAGCAATGATCCAGGGAAGAAGGAAGATACGCAGTATTTT
>TRBJ1-1|once|-|TRBV29-1|12
CSVVIMNTEAFF
TGCAGCGTTGTCATCATGAACACTGAAGCTTTCTTT
>TRBJ1-5|-|-|TRBV6-6|16
CASGYLGWTEYQPQHF
TGTGCCAGCGGTTACCTAGGCTGGACGGAGTATCAGCCCCAGCATTTT
>TRBJ2-1|-|-|TRBV29-1|12
CSVGGLINEQFF
TGCAGCGTTGGTGGCCTTATCAATGAGCAGTTCTTC
>TRBJ1-5|-|-|TRBV12-3/TRBV12-4|12
CASSPADQPQHF
TGTGCCAGCAGCCCTGCGGATCAGCCCCAGCATTTT
>TRBJ2-7|-|-|TRBV5-6|16
CASNNPRRGGSYEQYF
TGTGCCAGCAACAACCCGAGGCGAGGGGGATCCTACGAGCAGTACTTC
>TRBJ2-3|-|TRBD1|TRBV6-6|15
CASRLTGTGTDTQYF
TGTGCCAGCAGGTTGACAGGGACGGGAACAGATACGCAGTATTTT
>TRBJ2-3|-|-|TRBV6-1|16
CASSEPGREVADTQYF
TGTGCCAGCAGTGAACCTGGCAGGGAGGTTGCAGATACGCAGTATTTT
>TRBJ1-2|-|-|TRBV14|14
CASSQQQGNYGYTF
TGTGCCAGCAGCCAACAACAGGGAAACTATGGCTACACCTTC
>TRBJ1-1|-|-|TRBV10-3|14
CAISESGDTDEAFF
TGTGCCATCAGTGAGTCCGGAGACACAGATGAAGCTTTCTTT
>TRBJ1-1|few|-|TRBV2|12
CASSGQGTEAFF
TGTGCCAGCAGTGGTCAGGGGACGGAAGCTTTCTTT